The 27 T cell receptor beta chains presented below share a single source sample, sequenced in a study of TIL therapy for anti-PD-1-resistant metastatic lung cancer. The libraries were made with immunoSEQ v3. Data came from immunoSEQ multiplex PCR; TCRdb stores just in-frame clones and leaves some out. The sample comprises 6,500 to 9,000 clones, less than 85% of which are singletons, and 6% to 9% rests with the top ten. The time point is: pre-treatment sample, taken before nivolumab and TIL therapy. Pleural nodules or supraclavicular lymph nodes made up most of the excised metastases sampled. Sequenced material: tumor tissue, taken at baseline. Source of these receptors: a person aged 25 to 80 with non-small cell lung cancer.

The rearrangement links TRBV6-5 to TRBJ1-2; 8 bases fit TRBD1. The V gene's germline CDR1 is MNHEY and CDR2 SVGAGI. CDR3 length equals 14 residues. Trimming removed 8 bases from V and 4 bases from J; junction bases left unmatched: 9. CDR3 DNA: TGTGCCAGCGGACGGACAGGGTCCCCCTATGGCTACACCTTC. It specifies CASGRTGSPYGYTF.

The chain joins TRBV2 to TRBJ2-3; TRBD2 matches 12 bases. V shed 7 bases, J shed 4 bases, and the junction held 6 bases outside the gene matches. CDR1 is SNHLY, CDR2 FYNNEI, per germline. CDR3 length equals 15 residues. Here the CDR3 DNA reads TGTGCCAGCAAAAGAGGACTAGCGGGACCAGATACGCAGTATTTT. It translates to CASKRGLAGPDTQYF.

The chain employs TRBV7-2 and TRBJ1-3; maybe TRBD1 (5 bases). V shed 5 bases and J shed 1 base, with 9 bases lying between them. The germline gives CDR1 SGHTA, CDR2 FQGNSA. The CDR3 length is 14 residues. CDR3 in DNA: TGTGCCAGCAGCGTAGGGGCGTCTGGAAACACCATATATTTT. Translated: CASSVGASGNTIYF.

The chain joins TRBV7-3 to TRBJ2-1; D gene ambiguous. V lost 5 bases and J lost 7, with 24 bases in between. The CDR3 is 17 residues long. Germline V gives CDR1 SGHTA, CDR2 FQGTGA. The DNA of the CDR3 is TGTGCCAGCAGCCCCGCCGCATCAGTAGGCCCCGGAAATGAGCAGTTCTTC. This encodes CASSPAASVGPGNEQFF. Full variable domain (missing parts from reference TRBV7-3 and TRBJ2-1): GAGVSQTPSNKVTEKGKYVELRCDPISGHTALYWYRQSLGQGPEFLIYFQGTGAADDSGLPNDRFFAVRPEGSVSTLKIQRTERGDSAVYLCASSPAASVGPGNEQFFGPGTRLTVL.

This clone has only a few counts. V and J are TRBV7-6 and TRBJ2-7, with D tentatively TRBD1 or TRBD2 (6 bases each). The CDR3 is 13 amino acids. From germline, CDR1 is SGHVS and CDR2 FNYEAQ. The germline V and J ends were trimmed by 5 bases and 3 bases, with 11 bases remaining between them. CDR3 coding DNA: TGTGCCAGCAGCAGGGGGGATTACTACGAGCAGTACTTC. Translation: CASSRGDYYEQYF.

The J gene is TRBJ2-7, the V gene TRBV29-1; 7 nucleotides agree with TRBD1. The CDR3 covers 14 residues. Germline assignment: CDR1 SQVTM and CDR2 ANQGSEA. Losses at the gene ends were 1 base for V and 1 base for J; bases not matched to a gene: 4. CDR3 sequence reads: CSVEGTGASYEQYF. In DNA form, the CDR3 reads TGCAGCGTTGAAGGCACAGGGGCGTCCTACGAGCAGTACTTC.

This clone has only a few counts. The chain links TRBV27 to TRBJ1-2; D remains unclear. V was trimmed by 6 bases and J by 0 bases, leaving 11 bases between them. The CDR3 has 14 amino acids. CDR1 and CDR2 from the germline V gene are MNHEY and SMNVEV (reference sequence). This CDR3 is CASSPNFSNYGYTF. CDR3 DNA: TGTGCCAGCAGCCCGAACTTCTCTAACTATGGCTACACCTTC.

The chain couples TRBV11-2 to TRBJ2-7; 10 bases agree with TRBD1. V lost 5 bases and J lost 0; bases outside the gene matches: 16. The germline V gene has CDR1 SGHAT and CDR2 FQNNGV. CDR3 length equals 19 residues. For the CDR3, the DNA is TGTGCCAGCAGCCTTCGTCGGGACAGGGGTTGGGTTAGCTCCTACGAGCAGTACTTC. This translates into CASSLRRDRGWVSSYEQYF.

This clone was detected only a few times. The chain uses TRBV29-1 and TRBJ1-1, with D uncertain. Germline V CDR1 and CDR2: SQVTM, ANQGSEA. Trimming left V 4 bases short and J 0 bases short, with 9 bases between. The CDR3 length is 13 residues. CDR3 sequence (DNA): TGCAGCGTTGGGACCCTGATGAACACTGAAGCTTTCTTT. Its translation is CSVGTLMNTEAFF.

The chain recombines TRBV4-1 with TRBJ2-7, with 7 nucleotides matching TRBD1. CDR3 length equals 15 residues. Germline V gene sequence: CDR1 MGHRA, CDR2 YSYEKL. After removal of 1 base from V and 3 bases from J, the junction contained 6 bases not matched to a gene. The CDR3 protein is CASSQGTGPLYEQYF. The CDR3 bases are TGCGCCAGCAGCCAAGGGACAGGCCCCCTCTACGAGCAGTACTTC.

This clone occurred a few times. This sequence joins TRBV6-5 and TRBJ2-7; D is possibly TRBD1 (6 bases). Germline CDR1 reads MNHEY; CDR2 reads SVGAGI. V was pared by 6 bases and J by 9 bases, with 24 bases between. The CDR3 covers 15 residues. The CDR3 loop reads CASSPMAGDIRGQYF. In DNA form, the CDR3 reads TGTGCCAGCAGCCCGATGGCAGGGGACATCCGGGGGCAGTACTTC.

The rearrangement links TRBV6-4 to TRBJ2-1; no clear D gene. From germline, CDR1 is MRHNA and CDR2 SNTAGT. The V gene lost 0 bases and the J gene lost 6 bases, with 12 bases spanning the gap. CDR3 length: 15 residues. The CDR3 loop reads CASSDSIVPANEQFF. The DNA of the CDR3 is TGTGCCAGCAGTGACTCTATAGTGCCTGCCAATGAGCAGTTCTTC.

The chain combines TRBV2 with TRBJ2-5; 8 bases are shared with TRBD2. The V gene's germline CDR1 is SNHLY and CDR2 FYNNEI. The CDR3 extends over 16 amino acids. J was trimmed by 4 bases and V by 5 bases; bases with no gene match: 12. CDR3 in DNA: TGTGCCAGCAGTATTAGCGGGAACCGCGAAGGAGAGACCCAGTACTTC. This translates into CASSISGNREGETQYF.

The sample holds one count of this clone. This sequence joins TRBV9 and TRBJ1-1, with D hard to call. V was trimmed by 10 bases and J by 8 bases, leaving 12 bases between them. The length of the CDR3 is 10 residues. Germline CDR1 is SGDLS and CDR2 is YYNGEE. CDR3: CASGVGEAFF. The CDR3 DNA sequence: TGTGCCTCGGGTGTCGGCGAAGCTTTCTTT. The variable domain in full, with the rest retrieved from reference TRBV9 and TRBJ1-1, is DSGVTQTPKHLITATGQRVTLRCSPRSGDLSVYWYQQSLDQGLQFLIQYYNGEERAKGNILERFSAQQFPDLHSELNLSSLELGDSALYFCASGVGEAFFGQGTRLTVV.

The chain uses TRBV5-1 and TRBJ2-2; D unclear. Trimming took 6 bases from V and 0 from J, leaving 6 bases between them. This CDR3 is 13 amino acids long. The germline CDR1 and CDR2 sequences are SGHRS and YFSETQ. The CDR3 region is CASNSPNTGELFF. Here the CDR3 DNA reads TGCGCCAGCAACAGCCCGAACACCGGGGAGCTGTTTTTT.

Here the CDR3 DNA reads TGTGCCAGTAGTATCGGAGGGATTCAGCCCCAGCATTTT. Translation gives CASSIGGIQPQHF. The chain combines TRBV19 with TRBJ1-5, with unresolved D. The CDR3 totals 13 residues. Germline-derived CDR1 and CDR2 are LNHDA and SQIVND (reference sequence). The germline V and J ends were trimmed by 3 bases and 6 bases, with 9 bases remaining between them.

This chain uses TRBV27 with TRBJ2-7; TRBD1 matches 9 bases. Germline-derived CDR1 and CDR2 are MNHEY and SMNVEV (reference sequence). V trimming: 7 bases; J trimming: 2 bases; junction bases outside the gene matches: 9. The CDR3 consists of 15 residues. In nucleotides, the CDR3 is TGTGCCAGCACCCCGTTACAGGGGGCAACCTACGAGCAGTACTTC. Protein sequence: CASTPLQGATYEQYF.

CDR3 coding DNA: TGTGCCAGTAGTCCCAGGGATTGGAACTATGGCTACACCTTC. It is translated as CASSPRDWNYGYTF. The rearrangement uses TRBV19 and TRBJ1-2; D might be TRBD1 (5 bases). This CDR3 contains 14 residues. Germline V gene data show CDR1 as LNHDA and CDR2 as SQIVND (reference sequence). The V end was cut by 5 bases, the J end by 2 bases, with 12 bases between.

This chain joins TRBV7-3 and TRBJ2-7; 7 bases match TRBD1. The CDR3 contains 13 residues. Germline values: CDR1 SGHTA, CDR2 FQGTGA. Germline trimming cut 1 base from V and 6 bases from J; bases unmatched to any gene: 3. For the CDR3, the DNA is TGTGCCAGCAGCTTAAGACAGGGATCCGAGCAGTACTTC. This codes for CASSLRQGSEQYF.

The chain uses TRBV5-5 and TRBJ1-1; 8 bases map to TRBD1. The germline V gene encodes CDR1 SGHKS and CDR2 YYEKEE (reference sequence). J was trimmed by 4 bases and V by 4 bases; bases with no gene match: 6. The CDR3 has 14 residues. In nucleotides, the CDR3 is TGTGCCAGCAGCGTTGACAGGGGAGGCACTGAAGCTTTCTTT. It is translated as CASSVDRGGTEAFF.

This clone showed up just once. The V gene is TRBV7-2, the J gene TRBJ2-7; 7 nucleotides match TRBD1. Germline CDR1 is SGHTA and CDR2 is FQGNSA. The CDR3 is made up of 14 amino acids. After removal of 6 bases from V and 2 bases from J, the junction contained 7 bases not matched to a gene. Here the CDR3 reads CASSPGQHTYEQYF. CDR3 bases: TGTGCCAGCAGTCCGGGACAGCATACCTACGAGCAGTACTTC. Based on the CDR3 plus reference TRBV7-2 and TRBJ2-7, the full variable domain is GAGVSQSPSNKVTEKGKDVELRCDPISGHTALYWYRQSLGQGLEFLIYFQGNSAPDKSGLPSDRFSAERTGGSVSTLTIQRTQQEDSAVYLCASSPGQHTYEQYFGPGTRLTVT.

The chain links TRBV5-1 to TRBJ1-6; D is perhaps TRBD1 (6 bases). This CDR3 region has 18 residues. Germline CDR1 is SGHRS and CDR2 is YFSETQ. The V end was cut by 3 bases, the J end by 5 bases, with 21 bases between. The CDR3 sequence is CASSSTEQGWVNNSPLHF. The CDR3, as DNA: TGCGCCAGCAGCTCGACCGAACAGGGTTGGGTAAATAATTCACCCCTCCACTTT.

This chain connects TRBV7-8 to TRBJ1-4; D unclear. The ends were cut back, 4 bases at V and 0 bases at J, with 6 bases in the middle. This CDR3 is 14 amino acids long. CDR1 and CDR2 from the germline V gene are SGHVS and FQNEAQ. The CDR3 protein is CASSYDTTNEKLFF. For the CDR3, the DNA is TGTGCCAGCAGCTACGATACAACTAATGAAAAACTGTTTTTT.

The CDR3 loop reads CASSYSGGYTGELFF. CDR3 nucleotide sequence: TGTGCCAGCAGTTACTCCGGGGGGTACACCGGGGAGCTGTTTTTT. The V call is TRBV5-6, the J call TRBJ2-2, with TRBD2 matching over 7 bases. Unmatched junction bases numbered 7, after V lost 5 bases and J lost 3 bases. The length of the CDR3 is 15 residues. Germline V lookup: CDR1 SGHDT, CDR2 YYEEEE.

The chain is built from TRBV7-7 and TRBJ2-1; no clear D gene. The V end was cut by 4 bases, the J end by 10 bases, with 14 bases between. The CDR3 loop spans 13 amino acids. Germline V gene lookup returns CDR1 SSHAT and CDR2 FNYEAQ (reference sequence). As DNA, the CDR3 is TGTGCCAGCAGCTCTAGTGGCTCCGTGGAGCAGTTCTTC. Its translation is CASSSSGSVEQFF.

J is TRBJ1-2 and V is TRBV7-9, with 7 bases fitting TRBD1. This CDR3 comprises 14 residues. Germline V lookup: CDR1 SEHNR, CDR2 FQNEAQ (reference sequence). With 5 bases clipped from V and 4 bases from J, the junction kept 7 bases outside the gene matches. The CDR3 loop reads CASSLRQGGYGYTF. The CDR3 bases are TGTGCCAGCAGCCTACGACAGGGCGGCTATGGCTACACCTTC.

This clone is categorized as medium-sized. The gene calls are TRBV5-1 and TRBJ2-1; 7 nucleotides line up with TRBD2. Germline lookup yields CDR1 SGHRS and CDR2 YFSETQ. CDR3 size: 14 residues. Trimming took 6 bases from V and 3 from J; bases not matched to a gene: 6. The DNA for the CDR3 is TGCGCCAGCACCTCGGGGGGAGGCTACAATGAGCAGTTCTTC. Translated: CASTSGGGYNEQFF.